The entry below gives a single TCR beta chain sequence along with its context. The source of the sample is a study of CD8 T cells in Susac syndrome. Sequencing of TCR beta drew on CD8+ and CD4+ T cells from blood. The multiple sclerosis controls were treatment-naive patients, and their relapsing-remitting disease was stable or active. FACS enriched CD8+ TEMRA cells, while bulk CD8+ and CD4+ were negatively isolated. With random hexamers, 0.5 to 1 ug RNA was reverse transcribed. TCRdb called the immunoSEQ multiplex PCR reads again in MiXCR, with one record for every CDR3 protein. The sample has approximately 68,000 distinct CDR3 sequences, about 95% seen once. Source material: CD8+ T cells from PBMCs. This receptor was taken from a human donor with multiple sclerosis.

For the CDR3, the DNA is TGTGCCAGCAGTTTGAGGAGCGGGGGGGTTACAGATACGCAGTATTTT. Translation gives CASSLRSGGVTDTQYF. The rearrangement joins TRBV12-3 or TRBV12-4 to TRBJ2-3, with 10 bases that match TRBD2. Trimming cost V 3 bases and J 3 bases; bases outside gene matches: 6. The CDR3 contains 16 residues.